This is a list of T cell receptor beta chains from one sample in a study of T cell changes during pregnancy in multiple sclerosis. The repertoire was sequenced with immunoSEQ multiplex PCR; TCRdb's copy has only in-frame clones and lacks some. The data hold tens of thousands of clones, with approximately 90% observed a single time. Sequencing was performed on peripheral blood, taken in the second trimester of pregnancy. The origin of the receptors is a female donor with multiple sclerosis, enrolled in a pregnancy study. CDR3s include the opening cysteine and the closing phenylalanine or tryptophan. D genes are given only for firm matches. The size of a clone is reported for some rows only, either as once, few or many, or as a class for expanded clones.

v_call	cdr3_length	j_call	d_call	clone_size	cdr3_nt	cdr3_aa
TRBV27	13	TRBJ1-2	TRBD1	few	TGTGCCAGCGGGGAGGGACAGGGGGATGGCTACACCTTC	CASGEGQGDGYTF
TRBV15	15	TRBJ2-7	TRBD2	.	TGTGCCACCAGCAGAGGCCTAGCGGGGCCCTACGAGCAGTACTTC	CATSRGLAGPYEQYF
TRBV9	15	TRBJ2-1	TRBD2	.	TGTGCCAGCAGCGCCGACGGGGGGAGATACAATGAGCAGTTCTTC	CASSADGGRYNEQFF
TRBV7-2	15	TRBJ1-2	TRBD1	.	TGTGCCAGCAGCTTAGCGACAGGGATCGGCTATGGCTACACCTTC	CASSLATGIGYGYTF
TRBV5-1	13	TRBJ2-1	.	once	TGCGCCAGCAGCCCGGGGTGGGGGGATGAGCAGTTCTTC	CASSPGWGDEQFF
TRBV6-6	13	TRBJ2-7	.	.	TGTGCCAGCAGTCTTAACAGGGTAGGCGAGCAGTACTTC	CASSLNRVGEQYF
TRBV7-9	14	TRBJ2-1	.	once	TGTGCCAGCAGCCTCGGGCGGGCCTACAATGAGCAGTTCTTC	CASSLGRAYNEQFF
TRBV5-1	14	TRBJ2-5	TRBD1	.	TGCGCCAGCAGCTTGGCGACAGGGTTTGAGACCCAGTACTTC	CASSLATGFETQYF
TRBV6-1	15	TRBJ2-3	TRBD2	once	TGTGCCAGCAGTGTCACTAGCGGGGGGCCCGATACGCAGTATTTT	CASSVTSGGPDTQYF
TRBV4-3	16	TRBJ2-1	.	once	TGCGCCAGCAGCCAGGATTTCGCGACACCCTACAATGAGCAGTTCTTC	CASSQDFATPYNEQFF
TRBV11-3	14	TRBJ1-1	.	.	TGTGCCAGCAGCCCGGGAGGGGCTCGCACTGAAGCTTTCTTT	CASSPGGARTEAFF
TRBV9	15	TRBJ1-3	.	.	TGTGCCAGCAGCGTAGCTGAAGGGGTAGGAAACACCATATATTTT	CASSVAEGVGNTIYF
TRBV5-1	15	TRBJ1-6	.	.	TGCGCCAGCAGCTTGGCTGGGGCCGTTCGATCACCCCTCCACTTT	CASSLAGAVRSPLHF
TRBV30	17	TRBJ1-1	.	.	TGTGCCTGGAGGAGGCAAGGTGGCGGAAGGTTGAACACTGAAGCTTTCTTT	CAWRRQGGGRLNTEAFF
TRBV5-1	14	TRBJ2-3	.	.	TGCGCCAGCAGCTTGGGACAGCCTGAAGATACGCAGTATTTT	CASSLGQPEDTQYF
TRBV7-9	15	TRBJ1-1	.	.	TGTGCCAGCAGCGAGGCTCCGGCAGGGGTGTTTGAAGCTTTCTTT	CASSEAPAGVFEAFF
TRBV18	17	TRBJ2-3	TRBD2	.	TGTGCCAGCTCACCCGATCTAGCGGGGGGTAGCACAGATACGCAGTATTTT	CASSPDLAGGSTDTQYF
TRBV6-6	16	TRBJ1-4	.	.	TGTGCCAGCAGCCCTATACAGCGGGGAAGGAGTGAAAAACTGTTTTTT	CASSPIQRGRSEKLFF
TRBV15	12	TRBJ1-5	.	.	TGTGCCACCAGCAGAGCCGGTCAGCCCCAGCATTTT	CATSRAGQPQHF
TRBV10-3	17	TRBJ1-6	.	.	TGTGCCATCAGTGACGGACACCGGAGCTCCTATAATTCACCCCTCCACTTT	CAISDGHRSSYNSPLHF
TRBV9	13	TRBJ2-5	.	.	TGTGCCAGCAGCCCCTCGGCTGCAGGGACCCAGTACTTC	CASSPSAAGTQYF
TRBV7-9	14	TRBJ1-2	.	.	TGTGCCAGCAGCTTAAGCGGGAACGGCGCCGGCTACACCTTC	CASSLSGNGAGYTF
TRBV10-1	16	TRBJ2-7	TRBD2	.	TGCGCCAGCAGTGAGACCAGCGGGGGGAGCTCCTACGAGCAGTACTTC	CASSETSGGSSYEQYF
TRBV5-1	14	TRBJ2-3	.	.	TGCGCCAGCAGCCTAGGACTGGCCACAGATACGCAGTATTTT	CASSLGLATDTQYF
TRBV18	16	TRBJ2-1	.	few	TGTGCCAGCTCCCCCAAGGGACAACAGAGGTACAATGAGCAGTTCTTC	CASSPKGQQRYNEQFF
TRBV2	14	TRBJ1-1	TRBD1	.	TGTGCCAGCAGTCGGACAGGGATGGACACTGAAGCTTTCTTT	CASSRTGMDTEAFF
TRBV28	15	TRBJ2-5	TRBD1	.	TGTGCCAGCAGTTCCCCGGGACAGGGGAAGGAGACCCAGTACTTC	CASSSPGQGKETQYF
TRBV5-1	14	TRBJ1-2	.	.	TGCGCCAGCAGCTTTGACAGTGGAGCCTATGGCTACACCTTC	CASSFDSGAYGYTF
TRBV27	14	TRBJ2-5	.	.	TGTGCCAGCAGTCTCACAGGGTCAGGAGAGACCCAGTACTTC	CASSLTGSGETQYF
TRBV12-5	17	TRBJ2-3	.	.	TGTGCTAGTGGTTTTAGAGTAGGGGTAGCGGTGACAGATACGCAGTATTTT	CASGFRVGVAVTDTQYF
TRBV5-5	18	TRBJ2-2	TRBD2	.	TGTGCCAGCAGCTTGGGGCGCCGGACTAGCGTCCACACCGGGGAGCTGTTTTTT	CASSLGRRTSVHTGELFF
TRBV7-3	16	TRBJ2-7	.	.	TGTGCCAGCAGCCCTGATGGGACAAATTTCTCCTACGAGCAGTACTTC	CASSPDGTNFSYEQYF
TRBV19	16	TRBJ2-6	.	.	TGTGCCAGTAGTATCTTCGGTGCCTCTGGGGCCAACGTCCTGACTTTC	CASSIFGASGANVLTF
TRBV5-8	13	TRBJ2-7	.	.	TGTGCCAGCAGCTTGGGGCAGGGGCACGAGCAGTACTTC	CASSLGQGHEQYF
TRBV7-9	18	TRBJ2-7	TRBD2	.	TGTGCCAGCAGCTTATTTGGGGGCGGGGGGCCCCTCGGTTACGAGCAGTACTTC	CASSLFGGGGPLGYEQYF